These 13 T cell receptor beta chains were sequenced from one sample in a study of cytomegalovirus exposure and HLA in healthy donors (dated by TCRdb to between 2016 and 2019). Receptor libraries were prepared by the immunoSEQ multiplex PCR assay. For the multiplex PCR, a mixture combining 60 forward primers for TCR Vbeta segments and 13 reverse primers for TCR Jbeta segments was used. The table comes from immuneACCESS by way of TCRdb, which keeps in-frame sequences with V and J called. Part of the clones is missing from these tables; in studies checked, under half for an unresolved V gene and the rest for unknown reasons. In this sample the table shows about 200,000 clones, roughly 73% of which occur a single time. Approximately 2% of the sample lies in the top ten. The sample was PBMCs. The receptors were sampled from a woman under 40 in good health and CMV-seropositive.

This clone was seen more than once but under ten times. The chain combines TRBV9 with TRBJ2-2; 9 bases map to TRBD1. CDR1 and CDR2 from the germline V gene are SGDLS and YYNGEE. V was clipped by 3 bases and J by 7 bases; unmatched bases: 4. This CDR3 spans 14 amino acids. The CDR3 here is CASSADRGHGELFF. The DNA of the CDR3 is TGTGCCAGCAGCGCGGACAGGGGCCACGGGGAGCTGTTTTTT.

This clone appeared a few times. V is TRBV2 and J is TRBJ1-6; D not certain. Deletions cut 0 bases from V and 5 bases from J, with 11 bases between. Germline-derived CDR1 and CDR2 are SNHLY and FYNNEI. The CDR3 runs 16 residues. The CDR3 region has the DNA TGTGCCAGCAGTGAAGCGGGCCGGAATCATAATTCACCCCTCCACTTT. It encodes CASSEAGRNHNSPLHF. The full variable domain, with the rest looked up from reference TRBV2 and TRBJ1-6, is EPEVTQTPSHQVTQMGQEVILRCVPISNHLYFYWYRQILGQKVEFLVSFYNNEISEKSEIFDDQFSVERPDGSNFTLKIRSTKLEDSAMYFCASSEAGRNHNSPLHFGNGTRLTVT.

The genes are TRBV7-8 and TRBJ1-2; no reliable D call. CDR3 length: 15 amino acids. V dropped 1 base and J dropped 3 bases, with 12 bases sitting between them. Germline V lookup: CDR1 SGHVS, CDR2 FQNEAQ. CDR3 in amino acids: CASSLVNPGDYGYTF. CDR3 nucleotide sequence: TGTGCCAGCAGCTTAGTTAATCCGGGTGACTATGGCTACACCTTC.

The chain couples TRBV5-5 to TRBJ1-1, with D perhaps matching TRBD1 (5 bases). Germline CDR1 is SGHKS and CDR2 is YYEKEE (reference sequence). The CDR3 is 13 residues long. The V and J ends lost 4 bases and 4 bases respectively, with 11 bases between them. The DNA for the CDR3 is TGTGCCAGCAGCACCTCCGGGGGCACTGAAGCTTTCTTT. This encodes CASSTSGGTEAFF.

This clone was observed a handful of times. The chain uses TRBV5-6 and TRBJ1-4; 8 bases map to TRBD1. The V gene's germline CDR1 is SGHDT and CDR2 YYEEEE. The V gene end was trimmed by 0 bases and the J gene end by 7 bases; junction bases not matched to a gene: 8. The CDR3 is made up of 16 amino acids. CDR3 region: CASSLGQGIVGEKLFF. In DNA form, the CDR3 reads TGTGCCAGCAGCTTGGGACAGGGGATAGTTGGTGAAAAACTGTTTTTT. Full variable domain (missing parts from reference TRBV5-6 and TRBJ1-4): DAGVTQSPTHLIKTRGQQVTLRCSPKSGHDTVSWYQQALGQGPQFIFQYYEEEERQRGNFPDRFSGHQFPNYSSELNVNALLLGDSALYLCASSLGQGIVGEKLFFGSGTQLSVL.

A remark on this clone: This same CDR3 is encoded by further DNA sequences in the sample. The genes are TRBV5-1 and TRBJ1-1, with 9 bases identical to TRBD1. Per the germline V gene, CDR1 is SGHRS and CDR2 is YFSETQ. Trimming removed 7 bases from V and 2 bases from J; junction bases left unmatched: 6. CDR3 length: 14 residues. The chain's CDR3 is CASGPGQGNTEAFF. In nucleotides, the CDR3 is TGCGCCAGCGGGCCGGGACAGGGAAACACTGAAGCTTTCTTT.

The rearrangement joins TRBV5-1 to TRBJ2-3; 10 nucleotides agree with TRBD2. This CDR3 spans 16 amino acids. V lost 4 bases, J lost 4 bases, and 9 bases stayed unmatched. Per the germline V gene, CDR1 is SGHRS and CDR2 is YFSETQ. CDR3 loop: CASSTLKRGGSDTQYF. Written as DNA, the CDR3 is TGCGCCAGCAGCACCCTTAAGCGGGGGGGGTCAGATACGCAGTATTTT.

The chain employs TRBV29-1 and TRBJ1-2; D unclear. Trimming cost V 4 bases and J 8 bases, with 23 bases left between them. CDR1 is SQVTM, CDR2 ANQGSEA, per germline. The CDR3 length is 15 residues. The CDR3 region is CSVVQAPYPFRGYTF. The CDR3 bases are TGCAGCGTTGTGCAGGCACCGTACCCCTTTCGAGGCTACACCTTC.

This sequence joins TRBV18 and TRBJ1-6, with a possible D match to TRBD1 (5 bases). CDR3 length equals 18 residues. The germline gives CDR1 KGHSH, CDR2 LQKENI. Trimming pared 0 bases from V and 6 bases from J, leaving 18 bases between. CDR3 sequence (DNA): TGTGCCAGCTCACCACCGGTGGGAACAGGCGGAATTAATTCACCCCTCCACTTT. Translating gives CASSPPVGTGGINSPLHF.

This clone was counted between two and nine times. The chain recombines TRBV19 with TRBJ1-2; TRBD1 aligns across 7 bases. V shed 10 bases and J 2 bases; nucleotides not matched to a gene: 4. The CDR3 sequence is 12 residues long. Germline values: CDR1 LNHDA, CDR2 SQIVND (reference sequence). CDR3: CAIKDRNYGYTF. In DNA form, the CDR3 reads TGTGCCATCAAGGACAGGAACTATGGCTACACCTTC.

The rearrangement uses TRBV5-1 and TRBJ1-1; 7 positions agree with TRBD1. The length of the CDR3 is 13 residues. CDR1 is SGHRS and CDR2 is YFSETQ in the germline V gene. The ends lost 4 bases at V and 3 bases at J; junction bases unmatched: 3. CDR3 bases: TGCGCCAGCAGCATAGACAGGGACACTGAAGCTTTCTTT. It translates to CASSIDRDTEAFF.

The chain links TRBV7-2 to TRBJ2-5; TRBD2 matches 13 bases. This CDR3 comprises 19 residues. Unmatched junction bases numbered 12, after V lost 1 base and J lost 4 bases. Germline V gene sequence: CDR1 SGHTA, CDR2 FQGNSA. This CDR3 is CASSLVRGLAGKRGETQYF. The DNA of the CDR3 is TGTGCCAGCAGCTTAGTCCGGGGACTAGCGGGAAAAAGAGGAGAGACCCAGTACTTC.

The gene calls are TRBV7-2 and TRBJ2-7, with TRBD1 matching 9 bases. V shed 4 bases and J 9 bases; nucleotides not matched to a gene: 10. The CDR3 contains 14 residues. Germline V lookup: CDR1 SGHTA, CDR2 FQGNSA. The CDR3 DNA reads as TGTGCCAGCAGCTCCGGGGACAGGGAAGGCGGGCAGTACTTC. Amino acid sequence: CASSSGDREGGQYF.